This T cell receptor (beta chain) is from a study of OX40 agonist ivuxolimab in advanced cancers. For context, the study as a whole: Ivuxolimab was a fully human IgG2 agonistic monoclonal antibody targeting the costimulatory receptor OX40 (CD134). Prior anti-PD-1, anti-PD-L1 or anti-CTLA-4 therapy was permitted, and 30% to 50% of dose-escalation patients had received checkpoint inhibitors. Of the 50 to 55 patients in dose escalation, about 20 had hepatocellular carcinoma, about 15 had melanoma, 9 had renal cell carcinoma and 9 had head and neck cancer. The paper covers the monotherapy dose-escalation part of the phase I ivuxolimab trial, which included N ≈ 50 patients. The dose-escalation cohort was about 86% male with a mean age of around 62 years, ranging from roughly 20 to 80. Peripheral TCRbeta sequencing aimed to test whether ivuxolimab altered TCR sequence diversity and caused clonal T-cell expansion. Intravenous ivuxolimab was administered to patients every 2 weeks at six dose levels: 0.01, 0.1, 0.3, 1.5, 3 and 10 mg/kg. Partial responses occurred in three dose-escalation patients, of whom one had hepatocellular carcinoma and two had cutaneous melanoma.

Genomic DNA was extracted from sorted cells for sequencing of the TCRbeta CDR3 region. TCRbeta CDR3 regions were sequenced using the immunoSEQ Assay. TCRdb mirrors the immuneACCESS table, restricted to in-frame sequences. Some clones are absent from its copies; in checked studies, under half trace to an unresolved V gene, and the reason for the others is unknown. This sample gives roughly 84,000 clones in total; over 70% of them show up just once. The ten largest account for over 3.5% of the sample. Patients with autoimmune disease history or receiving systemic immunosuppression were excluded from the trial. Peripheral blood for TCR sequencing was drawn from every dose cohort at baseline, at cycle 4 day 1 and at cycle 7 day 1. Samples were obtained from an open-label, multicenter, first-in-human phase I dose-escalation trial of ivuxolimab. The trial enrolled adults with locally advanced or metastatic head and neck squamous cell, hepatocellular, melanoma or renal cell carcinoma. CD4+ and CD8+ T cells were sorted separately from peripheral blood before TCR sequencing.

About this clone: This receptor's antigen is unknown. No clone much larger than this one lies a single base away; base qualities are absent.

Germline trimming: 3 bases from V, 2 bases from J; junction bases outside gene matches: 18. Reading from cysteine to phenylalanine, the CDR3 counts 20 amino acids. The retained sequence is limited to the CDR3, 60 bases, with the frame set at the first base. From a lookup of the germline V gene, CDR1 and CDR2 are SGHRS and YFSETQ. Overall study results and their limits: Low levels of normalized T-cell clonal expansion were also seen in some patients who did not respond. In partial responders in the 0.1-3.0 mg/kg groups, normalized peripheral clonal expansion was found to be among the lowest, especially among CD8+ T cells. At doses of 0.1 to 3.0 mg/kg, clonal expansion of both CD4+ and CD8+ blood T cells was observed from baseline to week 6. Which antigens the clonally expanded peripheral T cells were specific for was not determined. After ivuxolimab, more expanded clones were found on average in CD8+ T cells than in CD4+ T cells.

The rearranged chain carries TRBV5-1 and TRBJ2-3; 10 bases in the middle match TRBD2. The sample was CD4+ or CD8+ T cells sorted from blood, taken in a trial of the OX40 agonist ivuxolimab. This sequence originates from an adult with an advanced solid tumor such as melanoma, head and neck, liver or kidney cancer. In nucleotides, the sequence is TGCGCCAGCAGCTCCCAGGGAGCGGGAGGGCCAGGTTTTCTCACAGATACGCAGTATTTT. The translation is CASSSQGAGGPGFLTDTQYF.